This record concerns one T cell receptor beta chain sequence. Its antigen has not been determined. No much larger clonotype is one base removed from it; base qualities were not supplied. The roughly 42 donors, aged about 6 to 95 years, were systemically healthy Caucasian individuals from Russia. Each donor gave 8 to 10 milliliters of peripheral blood, drawn into EDTA-treated Vacutainer tubes. Ficoll-Paque density-gradient centrifugation was used to isolate PBMCs, with at least 7 million obtained per sample. Trizol reagent was used to extract total RNA from PBMCs, with at least 6 micrograms per sample. The percentages of naive CD45RAhigh/CD27high T cells were determined by flow cytometry on a PBMC aliquot from every donor. The sample originates from a study of blood T cells in healthy people across ages (dated by TCRdb to the mid-2010s). Concerning the study at large: In model experiments, template switching captured about one uniquely barcoded TCR beta cDNA molecule for every two T cells. Using deep sequencing normalized with unique cDNA molecular identifiers, the study measured how TCR beta repertoire diversity changes with age. Four age groups were formed from the donors: young (average roughly 16 years), middle-aged (approximately 40), aged (around 68) and long-lived (around 82). To avoid experimental bias, donors of different ages were distributed randomly across sequencing lanes. Using the same blood draw, the study looked at two additional independent replicas of 1 million unique cDNA reads for two donors, one aged 18 to 30 and the other aged 80 or older. Summary of the overall study and its limitations: Estimates of total diversity based on one million sequenced T cells were considered lower bounds and underestimates. Since profiling was done on bulk unsorted PBMCs, naive and antigen-experienced compartments could not be conclusively compared. Compared with the aged group, more naive CD4+ T cells, fewer expanded clones and increased TCR diversity were shown by the long-lived group, suggesting age selection. As age increased, observed TCR beta diversity per million T cells dropped in a roughly linear way, and a significant reduction was already evident by age 40. Observed TCR beta diversity correlated strongly with the percentage of naive T cells measured by flow cytometry. Donor CMV infection status was unknown, potentially confounding age-related changes in expanded clonotypes.

Library prep was done by 5' RACE. The sample was run on an Illumina HiSeq 2500. The second PCR ran for roughly 7 to 12 cycles and used a J-beta primer mix along with a sample-barcoded 5' primer. Each TCR beta cDNA molecule received a unique molecular identifier from a template-switch 5' adaptor carrying 12 random nucleotides. Each sample yielded at least 2.5 million CDR3-containing paired-end reads. The Mint cDNA synthesis kit, primed by a TRBC-specific oligonucleotide, was used to synthesize first-strand cDNA from all RNA. Following uracil-DNA glycosylase treatment, all cDNA underwent a first 18-cycle PCR with the universal primers M1SS and BC2_uni_R. In the original analysis: Normalization of each sample was performed by random selection of 1 million high-quality reads, each carrying a distinct molecular identifier. Instead of being binned into consensus sequences, reads that shared molecular identifiers were thrown out. MiTCR, run with a Q25 quality threshold and the strictest error-elimination algorithm, handled CDR3 identification, clonotype clustering and error correction. A nonparametric unseen species model using Euler transformation provided a lower-bound estimate of total TCR beta diversity. Clones were called with MiXCR by TCRdb after fastp trimmed the public reads at Q25, and only in-frame beta chains were retained. Each record represents a unique CDR3 protein, reported with the most common genes and DNA among its rows. These V and J calls derive from TCRdb rather than the authors' analysis. The sample table holds approximately 1,000,000 distinct CDR3 sequences, of which under 45% were seen once. The ten most abundant clones make up approximately 20% of the sample.

V has 3 bases trimmed and J has 11 bases trimmed; junction bases matching no gene number 18. Looking up the germline V gene (reference sequence) yields CDR1 SEHNR and CDR2 FQNEAQ. The CDR3, from cysteine to phenylalanine, totals 17 residues. Left in the record is the CDR3 DNA by itself, 51 bases read in frame from the first base. The sequenced sample was blood. The sequence was collected from a woman aged 55-70 years in good health. The V and J segments used are TRBV7-9 and TRBJ2-5, with 10 bases aligning to TRBD2. The bases are TGTGCCAGCAGCTTTCTCCCTAGCGGGAGCGGATTGAATGAGCAGTACTTC. The translation is CASSFLPSGSGLNEQYF.